This T cell receptor (beta chain) was identified in a study of regulatory dendritic cells for organ transplantation. The CDR3 spans 17 residues. J lost 5 bases, V lost 3 bases, and 13 bases had no gene match. The germline gives CDR1 SGHRS, CDR2 YFSETQ. Sorted T cells were CFSE-labeled and cultured 5 days with allogeneic regulatory or mature dendritic cells at 1:10. FACS sorted CD4+ or CD8+ T cells into CD45RA+ naive and CD45RO+ memory. Note on this clone: What it binds is unknown.

This table comes from immunoSEQ multiplex PCR, and its TCRdb copy is limited to in-frame clones, with some not included. The top ten hold about 0.42% of the sample, which has more than 9,500 clones, roughly 90% seen once. Sequencing input: naive CD8+ T cells from blood cultured with dendritic cells. Described subset: CD45RA+ naive T cells. This TCR derives from a human donor in good health. This chain connects TRBV5-1 to TRBJ2-1; 8 bases map to TRBD1. The CDR3 sequence: CASSSNQGAGRNNEQFF. DNA of the CDR3: TGCGCCAGCAGCTCGAATCAGGGGGCAGGGCGTAACAATGAGCAGTTCTTC.